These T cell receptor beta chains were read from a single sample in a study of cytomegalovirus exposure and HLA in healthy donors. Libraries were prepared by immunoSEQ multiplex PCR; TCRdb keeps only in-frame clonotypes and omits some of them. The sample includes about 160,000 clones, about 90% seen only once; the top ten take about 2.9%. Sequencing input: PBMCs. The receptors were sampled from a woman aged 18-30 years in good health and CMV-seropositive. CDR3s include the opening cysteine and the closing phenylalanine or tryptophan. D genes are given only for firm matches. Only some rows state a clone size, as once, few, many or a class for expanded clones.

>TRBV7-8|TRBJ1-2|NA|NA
CASSQSVQAIPNYGYTF
TGTGCCAGCAGCCAGAGTGTACAGGCGATACCAAACTATGGCTACACCTTC
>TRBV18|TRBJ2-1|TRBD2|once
CASSPFPSGRGEQFF
TGTGCCAGCTCACCGTTCCCTAGCGGGAGGGGTGAGCAGTTCTTC
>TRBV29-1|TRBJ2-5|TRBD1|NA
CSVTGGWKETQYF
TGCAGCGTTACAGGGGGATGGAAAGAGACCCAGTACTTC
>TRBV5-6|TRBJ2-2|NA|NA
CASSLVRVMNTGELFF
TGTGCCAGCAGCTTGGTCAGGGTCATGAACACCGGGGAGCTGTTTTTT
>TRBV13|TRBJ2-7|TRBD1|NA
CASSRQGGYEQYF
TGTGCCAGCAGCCGACAGGGCGGCTACGAGCAGTACTTC
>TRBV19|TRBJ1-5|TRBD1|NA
CASSQGADREGNQPQHF
TGTGCCAGTAGTCAAGGGGCTGACAGGGAAGGCAATCAGCCCCAGCATTTT
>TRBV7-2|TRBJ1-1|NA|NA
CASSSRPGGSTEAFF
TGTGCCAGCAGCTCTCGCCCGGGGGGGTCCACTGAAGCTTTCTTT
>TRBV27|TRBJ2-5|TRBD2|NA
CASSLSRTSGGAGQETQYF
TGTGCCAGCAGTTTATCGAGGACTAGCGGGGGGGCGGGCCAAGAGACCCAGTACTTC
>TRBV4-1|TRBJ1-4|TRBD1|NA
CASSPLNRGPNEKLFF
TGCGCCAGCAGCCCCCTCAATAGGGGGCCGAATGAAAAACTGTTTTTT
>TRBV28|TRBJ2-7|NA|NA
CASSLRSAPTYEQYF
TGTGCCAGCAGTTTGCGGTCAGCCCCTACCTACGAGCAGTACTTC
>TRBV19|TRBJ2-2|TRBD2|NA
CASSIDRIGAGGGTGELFF
TGTGCCAGTAGTATAGATCGGATTGGAGCGGGAGGGGGCACCGGGGAGCTGTTTTTT
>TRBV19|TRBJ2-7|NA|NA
CASSIAADPTFEQYF
TGTGCCAGTAGTATAGCAGCGGACCCAACCTTCGAGCAGTACTTC
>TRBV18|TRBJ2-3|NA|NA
CASSPQGVAYTDTQYF
TGTGCCAGCTCACCCCAGGGCGTCGCCTACACAGATACGCAGTATTTT
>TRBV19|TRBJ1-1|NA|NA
CASSMAAALNTEAFF
TGTGCCAGTAGTATGGCGGCAGCCCTTAACACTGAAGCTTTCTTT
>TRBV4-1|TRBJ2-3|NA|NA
CASSQTATDTQYF
TGCGCCAGCAGCCAAACTGCCACAGATACGCAGTATTTT
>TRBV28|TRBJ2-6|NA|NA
CASSLWSLGGSGANVLTF
TGTGCCAGCAGTTTATGGTCATTGGGGGGCTCTGGGGCCAACGTCCTGACTTTC
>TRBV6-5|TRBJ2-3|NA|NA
CASSYLGAGADTQYF
TGTGCCAGCAGTTACCTGGGGGCAGGGGCAGATACGCAGTATTTT
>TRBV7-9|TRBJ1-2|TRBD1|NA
CASTYGQGALGYGYTF
TGTGCCAGCACCTATGGACAGGGGGCGCTGGGCTATGGCTACACCTTC
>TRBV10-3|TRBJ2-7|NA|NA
CAISRDFTYEQYF
TGTGCCATCAGCCGGGACTTCACCTACGAGCAGTACTTC
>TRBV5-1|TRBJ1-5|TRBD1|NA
CASSPEGQSNQPQHF
TGCGCCAGCAGCCCTGAGGGACAGAGCAATCAGCCCCAGCATTTT
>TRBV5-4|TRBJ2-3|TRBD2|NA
CASTRTSGRVRTDTQYF
TGTGCCAGCACAAGGACTAGCGGGAGGGTTAGGACAGATACGCAGTATTTT
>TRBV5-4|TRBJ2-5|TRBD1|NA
CASSSQGAPGETQYF
TGTGCCAGCAGCTCCCAGGGGGCTCCGGGAGAGACCCAGTACTTC
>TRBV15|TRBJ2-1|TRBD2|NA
CATSGGRARNEQFF
TGTGCCACCAGTGGAGGGAGGGCCCGGAATGAGCAGTTCTTC
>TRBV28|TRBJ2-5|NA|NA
CASSFRGAETQYF
TGTGCCAGCAGTTTCAGGGGGGCAGAGACCCAGTACTTC